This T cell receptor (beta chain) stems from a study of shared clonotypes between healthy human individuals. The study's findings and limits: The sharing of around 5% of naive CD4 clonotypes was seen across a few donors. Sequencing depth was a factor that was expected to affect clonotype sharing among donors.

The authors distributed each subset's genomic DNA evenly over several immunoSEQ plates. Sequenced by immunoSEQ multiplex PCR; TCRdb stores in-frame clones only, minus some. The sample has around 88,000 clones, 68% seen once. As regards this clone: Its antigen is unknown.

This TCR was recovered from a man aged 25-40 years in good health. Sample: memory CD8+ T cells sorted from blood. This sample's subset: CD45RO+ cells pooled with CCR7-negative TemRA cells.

The CDR3 nucleotides read TGTGCCAGCAGCTTGGGGACCAATAAAAACATTCAGTACTTC. Residues: CASSLGTNKNIQYF. The chain is built from TRBV11-2 and TRBJ2-4; perhaps D is TRBD1 or TRBD2 (5 bases each). The CDR3 consists of 14 residues. Trimming cost V 3 bases and J 4 bases, with 10 bases left between them. CDR1 is SGHAT and CDR2 is FQNNGV in the germline V gene.